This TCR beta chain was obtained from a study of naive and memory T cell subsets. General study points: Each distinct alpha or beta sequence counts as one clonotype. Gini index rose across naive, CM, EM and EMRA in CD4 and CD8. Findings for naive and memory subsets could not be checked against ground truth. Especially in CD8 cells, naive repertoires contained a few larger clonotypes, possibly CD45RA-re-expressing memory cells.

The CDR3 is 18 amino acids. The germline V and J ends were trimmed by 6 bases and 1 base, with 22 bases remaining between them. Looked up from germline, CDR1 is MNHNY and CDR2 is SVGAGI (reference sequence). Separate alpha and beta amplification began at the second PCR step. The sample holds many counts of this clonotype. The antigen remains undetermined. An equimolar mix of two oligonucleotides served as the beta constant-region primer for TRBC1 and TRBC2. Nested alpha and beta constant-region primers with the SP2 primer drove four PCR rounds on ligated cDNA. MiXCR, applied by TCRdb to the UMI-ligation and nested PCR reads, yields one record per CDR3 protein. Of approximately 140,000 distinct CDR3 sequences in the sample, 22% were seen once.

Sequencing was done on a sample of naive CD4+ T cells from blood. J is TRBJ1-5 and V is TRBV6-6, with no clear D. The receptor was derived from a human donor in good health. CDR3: CASSLNTRVYYSNQPQHF. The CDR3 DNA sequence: TGTGCCAGCAGCCTGAACACCCGGGTTTACTACAGCAATCAGCCCCAGCATTTT.